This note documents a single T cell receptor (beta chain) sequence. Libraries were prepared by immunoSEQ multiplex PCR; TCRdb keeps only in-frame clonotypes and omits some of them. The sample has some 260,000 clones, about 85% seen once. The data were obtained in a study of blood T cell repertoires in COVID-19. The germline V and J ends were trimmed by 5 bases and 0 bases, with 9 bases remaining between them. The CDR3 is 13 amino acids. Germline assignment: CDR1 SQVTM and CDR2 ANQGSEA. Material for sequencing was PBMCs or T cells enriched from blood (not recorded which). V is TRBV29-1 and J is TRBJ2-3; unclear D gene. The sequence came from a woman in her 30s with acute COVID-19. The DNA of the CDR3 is TGCAGCGTTAGCGTTCGGAGCACAGATACGCAGTATTTT. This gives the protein CSVSVRSTDTQYF.